This TCR beta chain was identified in a study of metastatic and nonmetastatic thyroid tumors. TCRdb recomputed clones from the PCR reads via MiXCR. The profile shows 20,000 to 25,000 clones, roughly 15% of them singletons. Trimming took off 10 bases at V and 1 base at J, with 28 bases between the two ends. The CDR3 covers 18 residues. No treatment of any kind had been given to any patient before thyroid surgery. This clone was recorded at least ten times. The sequenced sample was tumor tissue. J is TRBJ1-2 and V is TRBV12-3 or TRBV12-4; D is ambiguous. The receptor was isolated from a female donor with papillary thyroid cancer or a benign thyroid nodule (not recorded which). Some clones in this sample may be carry-over from other donors' samples. The CDR3 DNA reads TGTGCCATCAGATTGGCGGGCAACCTCCTAGATCATAACTATGGCTACACCTTC. It encodes CAIRLAGNLLDHNYGYTF.